This T cell receptor (beta chain) was sequenced for a study of blood T cell repertoires in COVID-19. The method was immunoSEQ multiplex PCR; TCRdb's version includes in-frame clones alone and lacks a portion of them. The sample lists about 150,000 clones; around 81% were seen once. The germline gives CDR1 MNHNS, CDR2 SASEGT. The ends were cut back, 3 bases at V and 2 bases at J, with 11 bases in the middle. The CDR3 extends over 15 amino acids. The clonotype originates from a woman between 40 and 50 years old with active or convalescent COVID-19. The source material was peripheral blood. V gene TRBV6-1 combines with J gene TRBJ1-5; no clear D gene. The CDR3 protein is CASSELQTGNQPQHF. CDR3 DNA sequence: TGTGCCAGCAGTGAGCTACAGACCGGCAATCAGCCCCAGCATTTT.